The rows below give T cell receptor beta chains drawn from one sample of a study of regulatory and conventional T cells in RAG deficiency. Using immunoSEQ multiplex PCR, the repertoire was profiled, and TCRdb retains in-frame clones only, with some absent. The table lists 20,000 to 25,000 clones, roughly 93% of them singletons. These records were also assigned to another study, of regulatory T cells.

The sample was CD4+ T cells sorted from blood. The receptors shown here come from a human donor in good health. Each CDR3 is given with its conserved first and last residue. The D gene is left open where the match is weak. The listing skips clone size in some rows; elsewhere it reads once, few, many or a size class.

d_call	clone_size	j_call	v_call	cdr3_aa	cdr3_nt
TRBD2	.	TRBJ2-1	TRBV11-2	CASSRAGWRSYNEQFF	TGTGCCAGCAGCCGAGCGGGATGGCGCTCCTACAATGAGCAGTTCTTC
TRBD1	.	TRBJ2-1	TRBV5-6	CASSLLGTATYNEQFF	TGTGCCAGCAGCTTGTTAGGGACAGCCACCTACAATGAGCAGTTCTTC
TRBD1	.	TRBJ2-2	TRBV28	CASSRQGRAGELFF	TGTGCCAGCAGCCGACAGGGTCGGGCCGGGGAGCTGTTTTTT
.	.	TRBJ2-2	TRBV19	CASISSKNTGELFF	TGTGCCAGTATTTCTTCTAAGAACACCGGGGAGCTGTTTTTT
.	.	TRBJ2-5	TRBV19	CASSGQGRKTQYF	TGTGCCAGTAGTGGGCAGGGTAGGAAGACCCAGTACTTC
.	.	TRBJ2-3	TRBV7-8	CASRTGGRLDTQYF	TGTGCCAGCAGGACTGGGGGGCGTTTGGATACGCAGTATTTT
.	.	TRBJ2-7	TRBV18	CASSPGAGSYEQYF	TGTGCCAGCTCACCAGGCGCCGGCTCCTACGAGCAGTACTTC
.	.	TRBJ2-7	TRBV9	CASSVGVGLKEQYF	TGTGCCAGCAGCGTAGGTGTCGGATTGAAAGAGCAGTACTTC
.	.	TRBJ1-3	TRBV30	CAWNQAPSGNTIYF	TGTGCCTGGAACCAGGCTCCCTCTGGAAACACCATATATTTT
TRBD1	.	TRBJ1-2	TRBV6-1	CASSLPGQFYGYTF	TGTGCCAGCAGTTTACCGGGACAGTTCTATGGCTACACCTTC
TRBD2	.	TRBJ2-2	TRBV6-1	CASSQSGTNTGELFF	TGTGCCAGCAGTCAAAGCGGGACGAACACCGGGGAGCTGTTTTTT
.	.	TRBJ1-2	TRBV10-3	CAISSGTDYGYTF	TGTGCCATCAGCTCAGGGACGGACTATGGCTACACCTTC
TRBD1	.	TRBJ1-2	TRBV30	CAWMQGALGYTF	TGTGCCTGGATGCAGGGGGCGCTTGGCTACACCTTC
.	.	TRBJ2-2	TRBV29-1	CSAGLSNTGELFF	TGCAGCGCTGGGCTTTCGAACACCGGGGAGCTGTTTTTT
.	once	TRBJ2-7	TRBV4-1	CASSQEGGLAYEQYF	TGCGCCAGCAGCCAAGAAGGGGGGCTAGCCTACGAGCAGTACTTC
.	.	TRBJ2-5	TRBV28	CASNRGLETQYF	TGTGCCAGCAATCGAGGGTTAGAGACCCAGTACTTC
.	.	TRBJ2-7	TRBV11-1	CATRPGRGVGEQYF	TGTGCCACCCGCCCGGGCAGGGGAGTAGGCGAGCAGTACTTC
.	.	TRBJ1-2	TRBV14	CASSPGPNGYTF	TGTGCCAGCAGCCCGGGGCCTAATGGCTACACCTTC
TRBD2	.	TRBJ2-2	TRBV6-5	CASSRGGTNTGELFF	TGTGCCAGCAGCCGGGGGGGTACGAACACCGGGGAGCTGTTTTTT
.	.	TRBJ2-2	TRBV27	CASSPSGELFF	TGTGCCAGCAGTCCCTCCGGGGAGCTGTTTTTT
TRBD2	.	TRBJ2-5	TRBV5-6	CASSSRLAGGFQETQYF	TGTGCCAGCAGCTCGAGACTAGCGGGGGGCTTTCAAGAGACCCAGTACTTC
.	.	TRBJ1-2	TRBV20-1	CSARTVGGYTF	TGCAGTGCTAGGACAGTGGGGGGCTACACCTTC
TRBD1	.	TRBJ1-2	TRBV19	CASSPRDRDGYTF	TGTGCCAGTAGTCCCCGGGACAGGGACGGCTACACCTTC
.	once	TRBJ2-1	TRBV6-1	CASSESADNEQFF	TGTGCCAGCAGTGAGTCCGCCGACAATGAGCAGTTCTTC
.	.	TRBJ2-2	TRBV5-6	CASSLVAASPYGGELFF	TGTGCCAGCAGCTTGGTGGCGGCTAGTCCCTATGGGGGGGAGCTGTTTTTT
.	.	TRBJ2-1	TRBV30	CAWSSADYNEQFF	TGTGCCTGGAGCAGCGCGGACTACAATGAGCAGTTCTTC
.	once	TRBJ1-1	TRBV28	CASSFGGPTEAFF	TGTGCCAGCAGTTTCGGGGGACCCACTGAAGCTTTCTTT
TRBD1	.	TRBJ1-5	TRBV15	CATSIGQGQPQHF	TGTGCCACCAGCATAGGACAGGGTCAGCCCCAGCATTTT
TRBD2	.	TRBJ2-3	TRBV18	CASSPPSGPHTDTQYF	TGTGCCAGCTCACCCCCTAGCGGGCCCCACACAGATACGCAGTATTTT
.	.	TRBJ2-7	TRBV4-2	CASSQDHDAFSYEQYF	TGTGCCAGCAGCCAAGATCACGACGCATTCTCATACGAGCAGTACTTC
TRBD1	few	TRBJ1-2	TRBV6-1	CQTGGSYGYTF	TGTCAGACAGGGGGCAGCTATGGCTACACCTTC
.	.	TRBJ2-7	TRBV5-1	CASSLEWGSYEQYF	TGCGCCAGCAGCTTGGAGTGGGGTTCCTACGAGCAGTACTTC
.	.	TRBJ1-2	TRBV25-1	CASREDSNYGYTF	TGTGCCAGCAGGGAGGACAGTAACTATGGCTACACCTTC
.	.	TRBJ2-1	TRBV30	CAWRWQNEQFF	TGTGCCTGGAGGTGGCAAAATGAGCAGTTCTTC
TRBD1	.	TRBJ2-7	TRBV5-1	CASSPRDRGEQYF	TGCGCCAGCAGCCCCCGGGACAGGGGGGAGCAGTACTTC
.	.	TRBJ2-3	TRBV11-2	CASSLDRQYTQYF	TGTGCCAGCAGCTTAGATCGGCAGTACACGCAGTATTTT
.	.	TRBJ1-3	TRBV9	CASSVDFGGSGNTIYF	TGTGCCAGCAGCGTAGACTTCGGGGGCTCTGGAAACACCATATATTTT
TRBD2	.	TRBJ2-1	TRBV14	CASSQGTSVYNEQFF	TGTGCCAGCAGCCAAGGGACTAGCGTCTACAATGAGCAGTTCTTC
TRBD2	.	TRBJ2-3	TRBV11-2	CASGRGVRHTTDTQYF	TGTGCCAGCGGCCGGGGGGTTAGACATACCACAGATACGCAGTATTTT
.	.	TRBJ2-4	TRBV25-1	CASSDRGEGTKNIQYF	TGTGCCAGCAGTGATAGGGGGGAGGGTACCAAAAACATTCAGTACTTC
TRBD1	.	TRBJ2-7	TRBV2	CASKQGGGTGTYTSYEQYF	TGTGCCAGCAAACAAGGAGGGGGGACAGGGACGTATACATCCTACGAGCAGTACTTC
TRBD1	.	TRBJ2-1	TRBV9	CASSVYLGGLYNEQFF	TGTGCCAGCAGCGTTTATTTAGGGGGCCTGTACAATGAGCAGTTCTTC
.	.	TRBJ2-2	TRBV2	CASSERGGVIGELFF	TGTGCCAGCAGTGAACGCGGGGGCGTCATCGGGGAGCTGTTTTTT